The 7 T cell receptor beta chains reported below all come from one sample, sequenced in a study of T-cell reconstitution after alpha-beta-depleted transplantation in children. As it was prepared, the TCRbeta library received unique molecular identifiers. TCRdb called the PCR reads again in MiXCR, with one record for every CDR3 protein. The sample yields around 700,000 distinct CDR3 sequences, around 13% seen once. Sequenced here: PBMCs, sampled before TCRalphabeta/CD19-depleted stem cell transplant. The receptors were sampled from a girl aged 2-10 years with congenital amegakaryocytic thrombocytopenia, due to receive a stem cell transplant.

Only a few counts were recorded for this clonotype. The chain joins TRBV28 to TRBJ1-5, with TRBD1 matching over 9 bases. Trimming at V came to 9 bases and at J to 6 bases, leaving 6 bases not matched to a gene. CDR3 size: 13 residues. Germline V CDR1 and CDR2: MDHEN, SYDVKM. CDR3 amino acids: CARKDRGSQPQHF. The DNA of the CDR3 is TGTGCCAGGAAAGACAGGGGGAGTCAGCCCCAGCATTTT.

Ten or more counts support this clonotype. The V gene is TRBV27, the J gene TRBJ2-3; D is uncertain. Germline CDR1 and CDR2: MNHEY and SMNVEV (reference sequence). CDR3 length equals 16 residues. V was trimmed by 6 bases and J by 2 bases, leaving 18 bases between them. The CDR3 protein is CASSPLTVPSTDTQYF. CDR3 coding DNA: TGTGCCAGCAGCCCACTAACCGTACCTTCCACAGATACGCAGTATTTT.

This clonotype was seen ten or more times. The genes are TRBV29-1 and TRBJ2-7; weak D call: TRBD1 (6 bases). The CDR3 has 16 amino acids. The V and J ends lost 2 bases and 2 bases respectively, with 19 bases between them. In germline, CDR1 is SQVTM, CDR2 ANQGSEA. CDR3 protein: CSVELLGAQGTYEQYF. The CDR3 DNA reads TGCAGCGTTGAACTCCTCGGGGCACAGGGTACCTACGAGCAGTACTTC.

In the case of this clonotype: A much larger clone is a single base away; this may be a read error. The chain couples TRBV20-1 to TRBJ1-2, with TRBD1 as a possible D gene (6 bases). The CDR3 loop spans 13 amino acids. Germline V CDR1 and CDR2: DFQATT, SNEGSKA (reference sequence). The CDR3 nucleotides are TGCAGTGCTAGGCTCAGGGGAGGAAGTGGCGACACCTTC. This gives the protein CSARLRGGSGDTF.

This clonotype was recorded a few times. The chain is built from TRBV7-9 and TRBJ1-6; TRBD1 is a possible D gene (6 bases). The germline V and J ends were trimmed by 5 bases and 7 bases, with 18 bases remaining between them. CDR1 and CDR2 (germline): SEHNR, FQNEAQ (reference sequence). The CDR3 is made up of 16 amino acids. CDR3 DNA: TGTGCCAGCAGCCCCCCAGTGGGGGGCCCAAATTCACCCCTCCACTTT. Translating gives CASSPPVGGPNSPLHF.

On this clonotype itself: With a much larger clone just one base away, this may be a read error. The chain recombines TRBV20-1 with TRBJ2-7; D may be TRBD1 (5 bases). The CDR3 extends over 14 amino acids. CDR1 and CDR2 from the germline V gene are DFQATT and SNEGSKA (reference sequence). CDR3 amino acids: CSARGTKGVYEQNF. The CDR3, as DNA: TGCAGTGCTAGGGGCACTAAAGGGGTTTACGAGCAGAACTTC.

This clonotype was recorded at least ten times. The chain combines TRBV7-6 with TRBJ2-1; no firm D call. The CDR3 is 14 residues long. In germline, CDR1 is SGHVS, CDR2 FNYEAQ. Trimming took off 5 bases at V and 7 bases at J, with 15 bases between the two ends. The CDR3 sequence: CASSPRWRTNEQFF. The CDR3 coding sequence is TGTGCCAGCAGCCCCAGGTGGAGAACGAATGAGCAGTTCTTC.